Reported below is one TCR beta chain. Germline CDR1 MGHRA, CDR2 YSYEKL. The CDR3 sequence is 13 residues long. Trimming left V 2 bases short and J 8 bases short, with 10 bases between. This sample was included in a study of blood T cell repertoires in COVID-19. As for the study in general: Samples came from the United States, Italy and Spain, spanning acute and convalescent COVID-19. T cells, B-cell-depleted T cells, or PBMCs supplied cDNA or gDNA.

Assay: immunoSEQ multiplex PCR; the TCRdb copy retains only in-frame clones and omits some. The sample includes tens of thousands of clones, under 95% of them seen just once. The chain joins TRBV4-1 to TRBJ1-3; D is uncertain. The receptor was derived from a human donor in a cohort sampled during active COVID-19. The specimen was peripheral blood. The CDR3 nucleotides read TGCGCCAGCAGCCAATTAAGCGGACACACCATATATTTT. Protein sequence: CASSQLSGHTIYF.